A selection of T cell receptor beta chains follows, all from one sample in a study of blood T cell repertoires in COVID-19. The data were produced by immunoSEQ multiplex PCR, yet TCRdb's version contains in-frame clones alone and is incomplete. The sample has approximately 500,000 clones; around nine tenths are singletons. The source material was peripheral blood. The receptors here all came from a woman in her 50s with COVID-19, enrolled during active disease. Each CDR3 is given with its conserved first and last residue.

v_gene	j_gene	CDR3aa
TRBV30	TRBJ1-4	CACNTGATNEKLFF
TRBV24-1	TRBJ1-2	CATSDARTDRGNYGYTF
TRBV29-1	TRBJ1-1	CSVTGGRTEAFF
TRBV30	TRBJ2-3	CACSPESYRPTDTQYF
TRBV5-8	TRBJ2-6	CASSLVVGAGANVLTF
TRBV27	TRBJ2-2	CASSRPGQGFGELFF
TRBV5-6	TRBJ2-1	CASSDRDRENEQFF
TRBV29-1	TRBJ1-3	CSAHQGSGNTIYF
TRBV6-5	TRBJ2-3	CASSMDFYTDTQYF
TRBV14	TRBJ2-7	CASSQDLRSEQYF
TRBV6-5	TRBJ1-2	CASNRGQGYGYTF
TRBV6-2/TRBV6-3	TRBJ1-5	CASSSTSGGPSNQPQHF
TRBV4-2	TRBJ1-5	CASSQDKGRQPQHF
TRBV5-1	TRBJ2-3	CASRWASESDTQYF
TRBV20-1	TRBJ2-7	CSASSRGADEQYF
TRBV27	TRBJ2-6	CASSFFRDRPPGANVLTF
TRBV30	TRBJ2-3	CAWSIGQGTDTQYF
TRBV27	TRBJ1-5	CASSPGNSNQPQHF
TRBV11-2	TRBJ1-1	CASSLDRGWNTEAFF